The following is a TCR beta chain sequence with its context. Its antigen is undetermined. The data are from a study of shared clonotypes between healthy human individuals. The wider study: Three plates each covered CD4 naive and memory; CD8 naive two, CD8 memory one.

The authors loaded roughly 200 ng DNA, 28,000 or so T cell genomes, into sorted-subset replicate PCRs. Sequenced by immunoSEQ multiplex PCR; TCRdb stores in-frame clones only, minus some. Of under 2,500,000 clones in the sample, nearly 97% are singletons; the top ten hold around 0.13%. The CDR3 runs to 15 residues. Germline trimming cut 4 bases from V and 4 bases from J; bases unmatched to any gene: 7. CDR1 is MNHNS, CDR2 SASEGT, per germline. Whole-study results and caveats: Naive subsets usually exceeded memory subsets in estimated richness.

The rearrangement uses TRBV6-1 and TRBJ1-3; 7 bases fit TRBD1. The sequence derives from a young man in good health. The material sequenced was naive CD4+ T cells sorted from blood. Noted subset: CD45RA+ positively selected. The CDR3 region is CASSVTTGLGNTIYF. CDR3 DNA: TGTGCCAGCAGTGTAACGACAGGGTTAGGAAACACCATATATTTT.